A selection of T cell receptor beta chains follows, all from one sample in a study of blood T cell repertoires in COVID-19. Some clones are missing from TCRdb's copy, which holds only in-frame ones; the method was immunoSEQ multiplex PCR. Of 50,000 to 65,000 clones in the sample, about 81% were seen once. The sample was peripheral blood. The receptors were sampled from a woman aged 60-70 years with acute or convalescent COVID-19. Both conserved end residues are part of each CDR3. Fields, in order: J gene, V gene, clone size, D gene, CDR3 protein, CDR3 DNA. D genes are given only for firm matches. Some rows have no size entry. The others give once, few or many, or a class for an expanded clone.

J: TRBJ2-3
V: TRBV9
size: NA
D: TRBD2
CDR3: CASSFSGGPTDTQYF
DNA: TGTGCCAGCAGCTTTAGCGGGGGGCCCACAGATACGCAGTATTTT

J: TRBJ2-4
V: TRBV21-1
size: few
D: NA
CDR3: CASSKPPGGTKNIQYF
DNA: TGTGCCAGCAGCAAACCCCCAGGGGGGACCAAAAACATTCAGTACTTC

J: TRBJ2-3
V: TRBV10-1
size: NA
D: NA
CDR3: CASSARQYSTDTQYF
DNA: TGCGCCAGCAGTGCCCGTCAGTACAGCACAGATACGCAGTATTTT

J: TRBJ1-3
V: TRBV6-5
size: NA
D: NA
CDR3: CASSPRAGNTIYF
DNA: TGTGCCAGCAGTCCCAGGGCTGGAAACACCATATATTTT

J: TRBJ1-2
V: TRBV9
size: NA
D: NA
CDR3: CASSGGTDVYGYTF
DNA: TGTGCCAGCAGCGGCGGGACGGACGTCTATGGCTACACCTTC

J: TRBJ1-6
V: TRBV19
size: few
D: NA
CDR3: CASRDRSQSYSPLHF
DNA: TGTGCCAGTAGGGACAGAAGCCAGAGTTATTCACCCCTCCACTTT

J: TRBJ2-7
V: TRBV4-1
size: NA
D: TRBD1
CDR3: CASSPEGAEQYF
DNA: TGCGCCAGCAGCCCAGAGGGGGCCGAGCAGTACTTC

J: TRBJ1-2
V: TRBV14
size: NA
D: TRBD1
CDR3: CASSPNTGGIHGYTF
DNA: TGTGCCAGCAGCCCAAACACAGGGGGGATCCATGGCTACACCTTC

J: TRBJ1-4
V: TRBV30
size: NA
D: TRBD1
CDR3: CAWSLTQGANEKLFF
DNA: TGTGCCTGGAGCCTAACTCAGGGGGCGAACGAAAAACTGTTTTTT

J: TRBJ2-6
V: TRBV30
size: once
D: NA
CDR3: CAWQGTSGANVLTF
DNA: TGTGCCTGGCAGGGGACCTCTGGGGCCAACGTCCTGACTTTC

J: TRBJ1-1
V: TRBV30
size: NA
D: NA
CDR3: CAWSGRRTEAFF
DNA: TGTGCCTGGAGTGGGAGGAGGACTGAAGCTTTCTTT

J: TRBJ2-5
V: TRBV30
size: NA
D: NA
CDR3: CAWSVTGLETQYF
DNA: TGTGCCTGGAGTGTAACGGGATTAGAGACCCAGTACTTC

J: TRBJ1-5
V: TRBV15
size: NA
D: NA
CDR3: CATSQGLSNQPQHF
DNA: TGTGCCACCAGCCAGGGACTCAGCAATCAGCCCCAGCATTTT

J: TRBJ2-3
V: TRBV24-1
size: NA
D: NA
CDR3: CATSDLGAVDTQYF
DNA: TGTGCCACCAGTGATTTGGGGGCAGTAGATACGCAGTATTTT

J: TRBJ1-2
V: TRBV12-3/TRBV12-4
size: NA
D: NA
CDR3: CATHGGFGYGYTF
DNA: TGTGCCACCCATGGAGGATTTGGCTATGGCTACACCTTC

J: TRBJ2-3
V: TRBV9
size: NA
D: TRBD1
CDR3: CASSATGGVRADTQYF
DNA: TGTGCCAGCAGCGCAACAGGGGGAGTCAGGGCAGATACGCAGTATTTT

J: TRBJ2-5
V: TRBV9
size: NA
D: TRBD1
CDR3: CASSSRTGGEETQYF
DNA: TGTGCCAGCAGCTCCCGGACAGGGGGCGAGGAGACCCAGTACTTC

J: TRBJ1-5
V: TRBV19
size: medium-sized
D: TRBD1
CDR3: CASSIGTGGNQPQHF
DNA: TGTGCCAGTAGTATCGGGACAGGCGGTAATCAGCCCCAGCATTTT

J: TRBJ1-1
V: TRBV5-1
size: once
D: NA
CDR3: CASSPNTNPNTEAFF
DNA: TGCGCCAGCAGCCCAAATACAAACCCCAACACTGAAGCTTTCTTT

J: TRBJ2-2
V: TRBV7-7
size: NA
D: NA
CDR3: CASRQGQNTGELFF
DNA: TGTGCCAGCAGACAGGGACAGAACACCGGGGAGCTGTTTTTT

J: TRBJ2-1
V: TRBV12-3/TRBV12-4
size: NA
D: NA
CDR3: CASSLGDRRQFF
DNA: TGTGCCAGCAGTCTAGGAGACAGGAGGCAGTTCTTC

J: TRBJ1-6
V: TRBV6-5
size: NA
D: NA
CDR3: CASSYNIGNSPLHF
DNA: TGTGCCAGCAGTTACAATATCGGGAATTCACCCCTCCACTTT

J: TRBJ2-3
V: TRBV18
size: NA
D: NA
CDR3: CASSPMGRSPYTDTQYF
DNA: TGTGCCAGCTCACCGATGGGCCGATCACCTTACACAGATACGCAGTATTTT

J: TRBJ1-5
V: TRBV12-3/TRBV12-4
size: few
D: NA
CDR3: CASSFEINQPQHF
DNA: TGTGCCAGCAGTTTCGAGATCAATCAGCCCCAGCATTTT

J: TRBJ1-2
V: TRBV29-1
size: NA
D: TRBD1
CDR3: CSVGAGTGVPYGYTF
DNA: TGCAGCGTTGGGGCCGGGACAGGGGTTCCCTATGGCTACACCTTC

J: TRBJ1-5
V: TRBV6-5
size: NA
D: NA
CDR3: CASLDRRSGNQPQHF
DNA: TGTGCCAGCCTAGACAGGCGGTCTGGCAATCAGCCCCAGCATTTT

J: TRBJ1-3
V: TRBV18
size: NA
D: NA
CDR3: CASSTGLSNTIYF
DNA: TGTGCCAGCTCGACAGGACTCAGTAACACCATATATTTT

J: TRBJ2-2
V: TRBV5-6
size: NA
D: NA
CDR3: CASSPYLENAGELFF
DNA: TGTGCCAGCAGCCCCTACCTAGAGAACGCCGGGGAGCTGTTTTTT

J: TRBJ2-1
V: TRBV2
size: NA
D: TRBD2
CDR3: CASTGLAGGYNEQFF
DNA: TGTGCCAGCACGGGACTAGCGGGGGGGTACAATGAGCAGTTCTTC

J: TRBJ2-7
V: TRBV6-6
size: NA
D: TRBD1
CDR3: CASSTTTGGHEQYF
DNA: TGTGCCAGCAGTACCACGACAGGGGGTCACGAGCAGTACTTC

J: TRBJ2-4
V: TRBV9
size: NA
D: NA
CDR3: CASSGREAKNIQYF
DNA: TGTGCCAGCAGCGGACGGGAAGCCAAAAACATTCAGTACTTC

J: TRBJ2-7
V: TRBV6-6
size: NA
D: TRBD1
CDR3: CASSRGQGSHEQYF
DNA: TGTGCCAGCAGCCGTGGACAGGGATCCCACGAGCAGTACTTC

J: TRBJ1-6
V: TRBV7-9
size: NA
D: TRBD1
CDR3: CASSLAGHGTGDSPLHF
DNA: TGTGCCAGCAGCTTAGCCGGGCACGGGACAGGGGATTCACCCCTCCACTTT

J: TRBJ2-3
V: TRBV18
size: NA
D: NA
CDR3: CASSPQGTDTQYF
DNA: TGTGCCAGCTCACCCCAGGGCACAGATACGCAGTATTTT

J: TRBJ2-3
V: TRBV3-1/TRBV3-2
size: NA
D: NA
CDR3: CASRARLSTDTQYF
DNA: TGTGCCAGCAGGGCGCGGCTTAGCACAGATACGCAGTATTTT

J: TRBJ1-6
V: TRBV27
size: NA
D: NA
CDR3: CASSLTGQRQGSSYNSPLHF
DNA: TGTGCCAGCAGTTTAACAGGACAGAGGCAGGGAAGCTCCTATAATTCACCCCTCCACTTT

J: TRBJ1-5
V: TRBV12-5
size: once
D: NA
CDR3: CASGQLASSLMQPQHF
DNA: TGTGCTAGTGGCCAACTAGCGAGCTCCCTTATGCAGCCCCAGCATTTT

J: TRBJ2-3
V: TRBV30
size: NA
D: TRBD2
CDR3: CAWAGLAGLSTDTQYF
DNA: TGTGCCTGGGCGGGACTAGCGGGGCTTAGCACAGATACGCAGTATTTT

J: TRBJ2-1
V: TRBV27
size: few
D: TRBD1
CDR3: CASSLFGQAYNEQFF
DNA: TGTGCCAGCAGTTTATTTGGACAGGCTTACAATGAGCAGTTCTTC

J: TRBJ1-2
V: TRBV5-4
size: NA
D: NA
CDR3: CASSSDSLAYGYTF
DNA: TGTGCCAGCAGCTCCGACAGTCTGGCCTATGGCTACACCTTC

J: TRBJ1-2
V: TRBV25-1
size: NA
D: TRBD1
CDR3: CASSELGTENGYTF
DNA: TGTGCCAGCAGTGAATTAGGGACAGAAAATGGCTACACCTTC

J: TRBJ1-2
V: TRBV19
size: NA
D: NA
CDR3: CASSIQGYGYTF
DNA: TGTGCCAGTAGTATCCAGGGTTATGGCTACACCTTC

J: TRBJ1-1
V: TRBV6-5
size: once
D: TRBD1
CDR3: CASSYGTGGMGTEAFF
DNA: TGTGCCAGCAGTTACGGGACAGGGGGGATGGGGACTGAAGCTTTCTTT

J: TRBJ2-2
V: TRBV24-1
size: NA
D: TRBD1
CDR3: CATSAGDRGPGELFF
DNA: TGTGCCACCAGTGCCGGGGACAGAGGACCCGGGGAGCTGTTTTTT

J: TRBJ2-6
V: TRBV29-1
size: NA
D: NA
CDR3: CSVGGSANVLTF
DNA: TGCAGCGTTGGAGGGAGTGCCAACGTCCTGACTTTC

J: TRBJ2-3
V: TRBV7-9
size: NA
D: NA
CDR3: CASSLSRVDTDTQYF
DNA: TGTGCCAGCAGCTTATCCAGGGTTGACACAGATACGCAGTATTTT

J: TRBJ1-2
V: TRBV30
size: NA
D: NA
CDR3: CAWTPPGETGGYTF
DNA: TGTGCCTGGACCCCCCCAGGGGAGACGGGAGGCTACACCTTC

J: TRBJ1-3
V: TRBV19
size: NA
D: TRBD1
CDR3: CASSSGTGAGNTIYF
DNA: TGTGCCAGTAGTTCCGGGACAGGGGCCGGAAACACCATATATTTT

J: TRBJ2-3
V: TRBV7-9
size: NA
D: NA
CDR3: CASSLDHTVGTDTQYF
DNA: TGTGCCAGCAGCTTAGACCATACGGTTGGCACAGATACGCAGTATTTT

J: TRBJ1-2
V: TRBV5-1
size: NA
D: NA
CDR3: CASRQEIGGYTF
DNA: TGCGCCAGCAGACAGGAGATAGGTGGCTACACCTTC

J: TRBJ2-3
V: TRBV27
size: NA
D: NA
CDR3: CASSSPRTGGIGTDTQYF
DNA: TGTGCCAGCAGTTCCCCAAGGACCGGGGGTATCGGCACAGATACGCAGTATTTT

J: TRBJ1-5
V: TRBV2
size: NA
D: NA
CDR3: CASSGGGNQPQHF
DNA: TGTGCCAGCAGTGGGGGGGGCAATCAGCCCCAGCATTTT

J: TRBJ2-1
V: TRBV10-3
size: few
D: NA
CDR3: CAISDYNNEQFF
DNA: TGTGCCATCAGTGATTACAACAATGAGCAGTTCTTC